The rows below give T cell receptor beta chains drawn from one sample of a study of cytomegalovirus exposure and HLA in healthy donors. This table comes from immunoSEQ multiplex PCR, and its TCRdb copy is limited to in-frame clones, with some not included. The sample consists of tens of thousands of clones, approximately 82% of them appearing once. Sequenced input: PBMCs. Every receptor here comes from a man in his late teens or twenties in good health and CMV-seronegative. CDR3s include the opening cysteine and the closing phenylalanine or tryptophan. A D gene is named only where the DNA matches it firmly. Clone sizes are given selectively: once, few, many, or a class where the clone is expanded.

CDR3: CASSHVRMEHPRNEQFF; DNA: TGTGCCAGCAGCCATGTTCGTATGGAGCATCCAAGGAATGAGCAGTTCTTC; V: TRBV14; J: TRBJ2-1; D: -; size: -
CDR3: CASSLTLRDRGRVGNQPQHF; DNA: TGTGCCAGCAGTTTAACCCTTCGGGACAGGGGGCGGGTGGGCAATCAGCCCCAGCATTTT; V: TRBV28; J: TRBJ1-5; D: TRBD1; size: -
CDR3: CATSREGARSYEQYF; DNA: TGTGCCACCAGCAGAGAAGGAGCGCGATCCTACGAGCAGTACTTC; V: TRBV15; J: TRBJ2-7; D: -; size: -
CDR3: CASSSMRQGIGNSPLHF; DNA: TGTGCCAGCAGCTCAATGCGACAGGGGATCGGGAATTCACCCCTCCACTTT; V: TRBV28; J: TRBJ1-6; D: TRBD1; size: -
CDR3: CASSLQGRGQPQHF; DNA: TGTGCCAGCAGCTTACAGGGTAGGGGGCAGCCCCAGCATTTT; V: TRBV5-6; J: TRBJ1-5; D: -; size: -
CDR3: CASGDTGGAATEAFF; DNA: TGTGCCAGCGGAGACACAGGGGGCGCGGCCACTGAAGCTTTCTTT; V: TRBV28; J: TRBJ1-1; D: TRBD1; size: -
CDR3: CASSLERGGSYNEQFF; DNA: TGTGCCAGCAGCTTGGAACGGGGGGGCTCCTACAATGAGCAGTTCTTC; V: TRBV7-8; J: TRBJ2-1; D: TRBD2; size: -
CDR3: CAWNTGTGRLSIQYF; DNA: TGTGCCTGGAACACGGGGACAGGGCGATTAAGCATTCAGTACTTC; V: TRBV30; J: TRBJ2-4; D: TRBD1; size: -
CDR3: CASSLDREVEQFF; DNA: TGTGCCAGCTCACTCGACAGGGAGGTTGAGCAGTTCTTC; V: TRBV18; J: TRBJ2-1; D: -; size: -
CDR3: CASSFLAGANVLTF; DNA: TGCGCCAGCAGCTTCCTTGCTGGGGCCAACGTCCTGACTTTC; V: TRBV5-1; J: TRBJ2-6; D: -; size: once
CDR3: CASKFRDRGYEQYF; DNA: TGTGCCAGTAAGTTCCGGGACAGGGGCTACGAGCAGTACTTC; V: TRBV19; J: TRBJ2-7; D: TRBD1; size: -
CDR3: CASSQTRLSRGRYNEQFF; DNA: TGCGCCAGCAGCCAGACCCGGCTCTCCAGGGGAAGGTACAATGAGCAGTTCTTC; V: TRBV4-3; J: TRBJ2-1; D: -; size: -
CDR3: CASSLFDNLSSYEQYF; DNA: TGTGCCAGCAGTTTATTCGACAACCTAAGCTCCTACGAGCAGTACTTC; V: TRBV28; J: TRBJ2-7; D: -; size: -
CDR3: CASSSTGNTEAFF; DNA: TGCGCCAGCAGCTCGACAGGGAACACTGAAGCTTTCTTT; V: TRBV5-1; J: TRBJ1-1; D: -; size: -
CDR3: CSSSSQLEQFF; DNA: TGTTCCAGCAGCTCCCAGTTAGAGCAGTTCTTC; V: TRBV7-9; J: TRBJ2-1; D: -; size: -
CDR3: CASSYSISGDTIYF; DNA: TGCGCCAGCAGTTACAGCATCTCTGGAGACACCATATATTTT; V: TRBV6-5; J: TRBJ1-3; D: -; size: -
CDR3: CASSLGDRVIGYTF; DNA: TGTGCCAGCAGTCTTGGGGACAGGGTAATTGGCTACACCTTC; V: TRBV25-1; J: TRBJ1-2; D: TRBD1; size: -
CDR3: CASSFFSDQPQHF; DNA: TGTGCCAGCAGTTTCTTCTCGGATCAGCCCCAGCATTTT; V: TRBV5-5; J: TRBJ1-5; D: -; size: -
CDR3: CASSLLAGPGSYEQYF; DNA: TGTGCCAGCAGCCTCCTAGCGGGACCAGGATCCTACGAGCAGTACTTC; V: TRBV9; J: TRBJ2-7; D: TRBD2; size: -
CDR3: CASSFGGYNQPQHF; DNA: TGTGCCAGCAGTTTTGGAGGCTACAATCAGCCCCAGCATTTT; V: TRBV27; J: TRBJ1-5; D: -; size: once
CDR3: CASSIVAAGGTQYF; DNA: TGTGCCAGTAGTATAGTAGCGGCAGGGGGTACGCAGTATTTT; V: TRBV19; J: TRBJ2-3; D: -; size: -
CDR3: CASISIAENTGELFF; DNA: TGCGCCAGCATCAGTATAGCGGAGAACACCGGGGAGCTGTTTTTT; V: TRBV10-2; J: TRBJ2-2; D: -; size: -
CDR3: CASSKTGVYEQYF; DNA: TGTGCCAGCAGTAAGACAGGGGTCTACGAGCAGTACTTC; V: TRBV6-5; J: TRBJ2-7; D: TRBD1; size: few
CDR3: CSVEAEGSWGTGELFF; DNA: TGCAGCGTTGAAGCGGAGGGTAGCTGGGGCACCGGGGAGCTGTTTTTT; V: TRBV29-1; J: TRBJ2-2; D: -; size: -
CDR3: CATSSGAGTARNTIYF; DNA: TGTGCCACCAGCAGCGGCGCCGGGACAGCTCGGAACACCATATATTTT; V: TRBV15; J: TRBJ1-3; D: TRBD1; size: -
CDR3: CASSGRTGFGEQYF; DNA: TGTGCCAGTAGTGGACGGACAGGGTTTGGCGAGCAGTACTTC; V: TRBV19; J: TRBJ2-7; D: TRBD1; size: -
CDR3: CASSELAGAQETQYF; DNA: TGTGCCAGCAGCGAACTAGCGGGAGCTCAAGAGACCCAGTACTTC; V: TRBV9; J: TRBJ2-5; D: TRBD2; size: -
CDR3: CASSEQQGAVQPQHF; DNA: TGCGCCAGCAGTGAGCAGCAGGGGGCAGTTCAGCCCCAGCATTTT; V: TRBV10-2; J: TRBJ1-5; D: TRBD1; size: -
CDR3: CSVYRDGYTF; DNA: TGCAGCGTGTACAGGGATGGCTACACCTTC; V: TRBV29-1; J: TRBJ1-2; D: -; size: once
CDR3: CAWEGRRNSPLHF; DNA: TGTGCCTGGGAAGGGCGGAGGAATTCACCCCTCCACTTT; V: TRBV30; J: TRBJ1-6; D: -; size: -
CDR3: CASSLWAGYGYTF; DNA: TGTGCCAGCAGTTTATGGGCGGGCTATGGCTACACCTTC; V: TRBV28; J: TRBJ1-2; D: -; size: few
CDR3: CASSAGTGTNYGYTF; DNA: TGTGCCAGCAGCGCCGGGACAGGTACTAACTATGGCTACACCTTC; V: TRBV21-1; J: TRBJ1-2; D: -; size: -
CDR3: CASSPGGTGSEKLFF; DNA: TGCGCCAGCAGCCCCGGGGGGACGGGAAGCGAAAAACTGTTTTTT; V: TRBV5-1; J: TRBJ1-4; D: -; size: -
CDR3: CASSQELGRGNEKLFF; DNA: TGCGCCAGCAGCCAAGAGCTCGGCAGGGGGAATGAAAAACTGTTTTTT; V: TRBV4-3; J: TRBJ1-4; D: TRBD1; size: -
CDR3: CASSQVGDSEAFF; DNA: TGCGCCAGCAGCCAAGTAGGGGACAGTGAAGCTTTCTTT; V: TRBV4-1; J: TRBJ1-1; D: TRBD1; size: -
CDR3: CAWSERASDEQFF; DNA: TGTGCCTGGAGTGAAAGGGCTAGCGATGAGCAGTTCTTC; V: TRBV30; J: TRBJ2-1; D: -; size: -
CDR3: CASSFGRGPEQYF; DNA: TGTGCCAGCAGCTTTGGCAGGGGACCCGAGCAGTACTTC; V: TRBV5-4; J: TRBJ2-7; D: -; size: -
CDR3: CASSIEGSGDNTEAFF; DNA: TGTGCCAGTAGTATAGAAGGCTCAGGGGATAACACTGAAGCTTTCTTT; V: TRBV19; J: TRBJ1-1; D: -; size: -
CDR3: CASSLYHQDNQPQHF; DNA: TGTGCCAGCAGTTTATATCACCAGGACAATCAGCCCCAGCATTTT; V: TRBV27; J: TRBJ1-5; D: -; size: -
CDR3: CASSGGTGGRDTQYF; DNA: TGTGCCAGCAGTGGGGGGACAGGGGGCCGAGATACGCAGTATTTT; V: TRBV6-4; J: TRBJ2-3; D: TRBD1; size: -
CDR3: CASSVSGSYTF; DNA: TGTGCCAGCAGCGTATCGGGGAGCTACACCTTC; V: TRBV9; J: TRBJ1-2; D: -; size: -
CDR3: CASSYPGQETQYF; DNA: TGTGCCAGCAGTTACCCAGGGCAAGAGACCCAGTACTTC; V: TRBV6-8; J: TRBJ2-5; D: -; size: -
CDR3: CASSIPRLLTGYGYTF; DNA: TGTGCCAGCAGTATCCCGCGGCTTCTGACGGGGTATGGCTACACCTTC; V: TRBV2; J: TRBJ1-2; D: -; size: -
CDR3: CASSVIATISGSSYNEQFF; DNA: TGTGCCAGCAGTGTCATCGCCACAATTAGCGGTAGCTCCTACAATGAGCAGTTCTTC; V: TRBV6-4; J: TRBJ2-1; D: -; size: few
CDR3: CATESGKRDTGELFF; DNA: TGTGCCACTGAGAGCGGGAAGAGAGACACCGGGGAGCTGTTTTTT; V: TRBV5-4; J: TRBJ2-2; D: TRBD2; size: -
CDR3: CASSIQNTEAFF; DNA: TGTGCCAGCAGTATCCAGAACACTGAAGCTTTCTTT; V: TRBV2; J: TRBJ1-1; D: -; size: -
CDR3: CASSPLSEFTDTQYF; DNA: TGTGCCAGCAGTCCACTATCAGAATTCACAGATACGCAGTATTTT; V: TRBV28; J: TRBJ2-3; D: -; size: -
CDR3: CASSETTGGVGNQPQHF; DNA: TGCGCCAGCAGTGAGACGACAGGGGGAGTCGGCAATCAGCCCCAGCATTTT; V: TRBV10-2; J: TRBJ1-5; D: TRBD1; size: -
CDR3: CASSPRVVLAGGRGDTQYF; DNA: TGTGCCAGCAGCCCTAGGGTCGTTTTAGCGGGGGGGAGGGGCGATACGCAGTATTTT; V: TRBV9; J: TRBJ2-3; D: TRBD2; size: once
CDR3: CASRAGAGNTIYF; DNA: TGTGCCAGCAGGGCAGGGGCTGGAAACACCATATATTTT; V: TRBV6-6; J: TRBJ1-3; D: -; size: -
CDR3: CSVEGRDRETGLYEQFF; DNA: TGCAGCGTTGAAGGGCGGGACAGGGAGACAGGACTCTATGAGCAGTTCTTC; V: TRBV29-1; J: TRBJ2-1; D: TRBD1; size: -
CDR3: CASSLWAARGYTF; DNA: TGTGCCAGCAGTTTATGGGCCGCCCGCGGCTACACCTTC; V: TRBV28; J: TRBJ1-2; D: -; size: -
CDR3: CASSRLAGERLSKNIQYF; DNA: TGTGCCAGCAGTCGCCTAGCGGGAGAGCGTCTGTCCAAAAACATTCAGTACTTC; V: TRBV28; J: TRBJ2-4; D: TRBD2; size: -
CDR3: CDSSPPGPRTGAYEQYF; DNA: TGTGACAGCAGCCCCCCGGGTCCGCGAACTGGAGCCTACGAGCAGTACTTC; V: TRBV7-2; J: TRBJ2-7; D: -; size: few
CDR3: CASSAGQGARAEAFF; DNA: TGTGCCAGCAGCGCCGGACAGGGGGCGAGGGCTGAAGCTTTCTTT; V: TRBV9; J: TRBJ1-1; D: TRBD1; size: -
CDR3: CASTPGRMLGTQYF; DNA: TGTGCCAGTACTCCAGGCCGGATGTTGGGGACCCAGTACTTC; V: TRBV19; J: TRBJ2-5; D: -; size: -
CDR3: CASSLVTGTGSNQPQHF; DNA: TGTGCCAGCAGCTTGGTAACCGGGACAGGTAGCAATCAGCCCCAGCATTTT; V: TRBV5-8; J: TRBJ1-5; D: TRBD1; size: -
CDR3: CATGKGGTEAFF; DNA: TGTGCCACCGGGAAAGGAGGCACTGAAGCTTTCTTT; V: TRBV19; J: TRBJ1-1; D: -; size: -
CDR3: CASSPPSRGEQFF; DNA: TGTGCCAGCTCACCACCTTCTAGGGGTGAGCAGTTCTTC; V: TRBV18; J: TRBJ2-1; D: -; size: once
CDR3: CASSYVGASSYEQYF; DNA: TGTGCCAGCAGTTACGTGGGGGCCAGCTCCTACGAGCAGTACTTC; V: TRBV6-6; J: TRBJ2-7; D: -; size: -